This TCR beta chain is from a study of shared clonotypes between healthy human individuals. Study as a whole: Serving as donors were two women and a few men, whose ages spanned 18 to 49.

Only in-frame clones appear in the TCRdb table, and some are missing; sequencing was by immunoSEQ multiplex PCR. Found here are 450,000 to 500,000 clones, about 85% of them singletons; the top ten hold roughly 13%. Germline V lookup: CDR1 SGHTA, CDR2 FQGNSA. CDR3 size: 14 residues. The J segment lost 5 bases and the V segment lost 3 bases, leaving 5 bases of the junction unmatched. The specimen was PBMCs. This TCR came from a woman aged 40 to 49 in good health. Some clones in this sample may be carry-over from other donors' samples. The rearrangement links TRBV7-2 to TRBJ2-5, with 8 bases aligning to TRBD2. CDR3 residues: CASSLAGGGETQYF. CDR3 bases: TGTGCCAGCAGCTTGGCGGGAGGCGGCGAGACCCAGTACTTC.